The rows below give T cell receptor beta chains drawn from one sample of a study of CD8 T cells in Susac syndrome. Via MiXCR, TCRdb re-called the immunoSEQ multiplex PCR reads, giving one row per CDR3 protein. The sample includes 150,000 to 200,000 distinct CDR3 sequences, roughly 95% of them seen just once. The sequenced sample was CD4+ T cells from PBMCs. These receptors all come from a human donor with multiple sclerosis. Each CDR3 is given with its conserved first and last residue. The D gene is left open where the match is weak. For some rows the clone size is stated as once, few or many, or as a class when expanded; others skip it.

>NA|TRBV9|NA|TRBJ2-5
CASSVSGARETQYF
TGTGCCAGCAGCGTATCAGGGGCGAGGGAGACCCAGTACTTC
>NA|TRBV9|NA|TRBJ1-1
CASSVDVGSHTEAFF
TGTGCCAGCAGCGTAGACGTAGGGTCCCACACTGAAGCTTTCTTT
>NA|TRBV5-4|TRBD2|TRBJ2-5
CASSLELAGATQYF
TGTGCCAGCAGCTTGGAGTTAGCGGGAGCGACCCAGTACTTC
>NA|TRBV29-1|TRBD2|TRBJ2-5
CSVATSGEETQYF
TGCAGCGTTGCGACTAGCGGGGAAGAGACCCAGTACTTC
>NA|TRBV25-1|NA|TRBJ2-3
CASSATGTSTDTQYF
TGTGCCAGCAGTGCAACGGGCACTAGCACAGATACGCAGTATTTT
>NA|TRBV18|NA|TRBJ1-1
CASSPGVESPEAFF
TGTGCCAGCTCACCTGGGGTCGAATCACCTGAAGCTTTCTTT
>NA|TRBV29-1|NA|TRBJ1-3
CSVGSEGDGRNTIYF
TGCAGCGTTGGCTCGGAGGGGGATGGTCGAAACACCATATATTTT
>NA|TRBV4-3|NA|TRBJ2-7
CASSQDGWAEQYF
TGCGCCAGCAGCCAAGACGGCTGGGCCGAGCAGTACTTC
>once|TRBV25-1|NA|TRBJ1-1
CASSDPQRRGEAFF
TGTGCCAGCAGTGACCCCCAAAGAAGGGGTGAAGCTTTCTTT
>NA|TRBV21-1|NA|TRBJ2-2
CASSTHSGGTGELFF
TGTGCCAGCAGCACCCATAGCGGGGGCACCGGGGAGCTGTTTTTT
>NA|TRBV6-1|TRBD1|TRBJ1-5
CASSEEGARPQHF
TGTGCCAGCAGTGAAGAGGGGGCGCGGCCCCAGCATTTT
>NA|TRBV24-1|TRBD2|TRBJ2-1
CATSDPGGEGQNEQFF
TGTGCCACCAGCGACCCGGGCGGGGAGGGCCAGAATGAGCAGTTCTTC
>NA|TRBV7-6|NA|TRBJ1-1
CASSLSLRDINTEAFF
TGTGCCAGCAGCTTAAGCCTCCGGGACATCAACACTGAAGCTTTCTTT
>NA|TRBV20-1|TRBD2|TRBJ2-2
CSARDSGRNTGELFF
TGCAGTGCTAGAGATAGCGGGAGGAACACCGGGGAGCTGTTTTTT